The 20 T cell receptor beta chains given below trace back to one sample, sequenced in a study of cytomegalovirus exposure and HLA in healthy donors. Researchers ran the PCR with 60 Vbeta and 13 Jbeta primers. Clones were read by immunoSEQ multiplex PCR, and TCRdb kept only the in-frame ones, dropping some. The sample has roughly 95,000 clones, 82% seen once. The sequencing sample was made of PBMCs. These TCRs come from a man younger than 45 in good health and CMV-seropositive.

The chain employs TRBV9 and TRBJ2-7; 11 bases are a match to TRBD2. The CDR3 runs 15 residues. With 0 bases clipped from V and 5 bases from J, the junction kept 4 bases outside the gene matches. Germline CDR1 reads SGDLS; CDR2 reads YYNGEE. The CDR3 sequence: CASSVELAGENEQYF. The CDR3 nucleotides read TGTGCCAGCAGCGTAGAACTAGCGGGAGAGAACGAGCAGTACTTC.

The chain joins TRBV28 to TRBJ2-7, with 10 bases matching TRBD2. With V trimmed by 2 bases and J by 2 bases, 3 bases remained unmatched. This CDR3 is 15 amino acids long. Germline V CDR1 and CDR2: MDHEN, SYDVKM. Here the CDR3 DNA reads TGTGCCAGCAGTTTAAGTCTAGCGGGAGCCTACGAGCAGTACTTC. This encodes CASSLSLAGAYEQYF.

This clone turned up a few times. The chain carries TRBV5-1 and TRBJ2-3; TRBD2 matches 13 bases. Germline CDR1 is SGHRS and CDR2 is YFSETQ. The junction had 3 bases not matched to a gene; V was cut back by 6 bases and J by 5 bases. This CDR3 comprises 14 residues. CDR3 in DNA: TGCGCCAGCAAACTAGCGGGAGGGGGAGATACGCAGTATTTT. Translated: CASKLAGGGDTQYF.

There are a few counts of this clone. The J gene is TRBJ1-4, the V gene TRBV6-5, with D possibly TRBD1 on 6 matching bases. The germline gives CDR1 MNHEY, CDR2 SVGAGI. CDR3 length: 13 residues. The V and J ends lost 6 bases and 11 bases respectively, with 16 bases between them. DNA for the CDR3: TGTGCCAGCAGCACGACAGGTCTTGTGAAACTGTTTTTT. This gives the protein CASSTTGLVKLFF.

V and J are TRBV5-4 and TRBJ2-7; tentative D call: TRBD2 (5 bases). Per germline, CDR1 SGHNT and CDR2 YYREEE (reference sequence). Trimming took off 4 bases at V and 5 bases at J, with 16 bases between the two ends. This CDR3 has 14 amino acids. In DNA form, the CDR3 reads TGTGCCAGCAGCAGGGTAGGAGGTCGAGACGAGCAGTACTTC. This sequence encodes CASSRVGGRDEQYF.

This clone has a handful of counts. J is TRBJ2-1 and V is TRBV6-4; 9 nucleotides line up with TRBD2. The germline CDR1 and CDR2 sequences are MRHNA and SNTAGT. CDR3 length: 15 amino acids. After removal of 2 bases from V and 10 bases from J, the junction contained 9 bases not matched to a gene. DNA of the CDR3: TGTGCCAGCAGTGACGGGGTAGCGGGAGTGAGCGAGCAGTTCTTC. It is translated as CASSDGVAGVSEQFF.

The chain combines TRBV6-5 with TRBJ2-5; TRBD1 is a possible D gene (5 bases). The CDR3 spans 13 residues. Germline V CDR1 and CDR2: MNHEY, SVGAGI. V was cut by 6 bases and J by 7 bases, with 15 bases left in between. Written as DNA, the CDR3 is TGTGCCAGCAGGGTGGTTGGGGCCCCGACCCAGTACTTC. This gives the protein CASRVVGAPTQYF.

The chain couples TRBV30 to TRBJ1-5; TRBD1 matches 10 bases. V shed 5 bases and J 5 bases; nucleotides not matched to a gene: 3. The CDR3 runs 13 residues. Germline V CDR1 and CDR2: GTSNPN, SVGIG (reference sequence). The CDR3 DNA is TGTGCCTGGGGAGGGACAGGGGATCAGCCCCAGCATTTT. Translation gives CAWGGTGDQPQHF.

The chain recombines TRBV11-2 with TRBJ2-7; TRBD2 is a possible D gene (6 bases). The CDR3 length is 15 residues. V was trimmed by 5 bases and J by 0 bases, leaving 14 bases between them. Germline V gene data show CDR1 as SGHAT and CDR2 as FQNNGV. The CDR3 nucleotides read TGTGCCAGCAGCCTCCAGCTCGGGGGCTCCTACGAGCAGTACTTC. This encodes CASSLQLGGSYEQYF.

This clone is a singleton in its sample. CDR3 coding DNA: TGTGCCAGCAGCTTATGGCGGTCGCCACCACGTGTCGGAGAGACCCAGTACTTC. Amino acid sequence: CASSLWRSPPRVGETQYF. The chain has TRBV7-9 and TRBJ2-5; D gene uncertain. V lost 2 bases to trimming and J lost 4 bases, with 23 bases between them. Looked up from germline, CDR1 is SEHNR and CDR2 is FQNEAQ (reference sequence). This CDR3 is built from 18 residues.

CDR3 bases: TGTGCCAGCAGTTTCAGGGGTGCCATGAACACTGAAGCTTTCTTT. Translating gives CASSFRGAMNTEAFF. The gene calls are TRBV27 and TRBJ1-1; a weak D match, TRBD1 (6 bases). There are 15 residues in the CDR3. Germline V gene lookup returns CDR1 MNHEY and CDR2 SMNVEV (reference sequence). Trimming took 3 bases from V and 0 from J, leaving 11 bases between them.

This clone showed up just a few times. The rearrangement uses TRBV5-6 and TRBJ2-1; 10 bases align to TRBD2. The length of the CDR3 is 14 residues. Germline CDR1 reads SGHDT; CDR2 reads YYEEEE. The junction had 4 bases not matched to a gene; V was cut back by 6 bases and J by 4 bases. The chain's CDR3 is CASIEREGYNEQFF. CDR3 DNA sequence: TGTGCCAGCATCGAGCGGGAGGGGTACAATGAGCAGTTCTTC.

In DNA, the CDR3 is TGTGCCAGCAGTTGGGGACACAGCACCGGGGAGCTGTTTTTT. Its translation is CASSWGHSTGELFF. The V call is TRBV6-1, the J call TRBJ2-2; possibly TRBD1 for D (6 bases). The CDR3 runs to 14 residues. CDR1 is MNHNS and CDR2 is SASEGT in the germline V gene. The V end was cut by 5 bases, the J end by 4 bases, with 11 bases between.

The chain combines TRBV30 with TRBJ2-1, with 9 bases identical to TRBD2. V was clipped by 1 base and J by 2 bases; unmatched bases: 3. The germline gives CDR1 GTSNPN, CDR2 SVGIG (reference sequence). CDR3 size: 15 residues. Written as DNA, the CDR3 is TGTGCCTGGAGTGCCGCGGGAGGGCCCTACAATGAGCAGTTCTTC. Amino acid sequence: CAWSAAGGPYNEQFF.

The chain combines TRBV6-1 with TRBJ2-7, with D uncertain. Trimming took off 3 bases at V and 0 bases at J, with 12 bases between the two ends. The germline V gene encodes CDR1 MNHNS and CDR2 SASEGT. The CDR3 totals 15 residues. DNA for the CDR3: TGTGCCAGCAGTGAGGGCCGGTCGAGCTCCTACGAGCAGTACTTC. The encoded protein is CASSEGRSSSYEQYF.

J is TRBJ2-2 and V is TRBV11-3, with unresolved D. This CDR3 is built from 14 residues. V lost 1 base and J 4 bases, leaving 7 bases between the germline ends. The germline V gene has CDR1 SGHNT and CDR2 YENEEA. CDR3: CASSLAGGTGELFF. For the CDR3, the DNA is TGTGCCAGCAGCTTAGCGGGTGGCACCGGGGAGCTGTTTTTT.

The V gene is TRBV28, the J gene TRBJ1-2; D may be TRBD1 (6 bases). The CDR3 is made up of 13 amino acids. The V and J ends lost 4 bases and 6 bases respectively, with 12 bases between them. Germline V gene sequence: CDR1 MDHEN, CDR2 SYDVKM. The CDR3: CASSSTGRDGYTF. Written as DNA, the CDR3 is TGTGCCAGCAGTTCGACAGGCAGGGATGGCTACACCTTC.

The V and J genes are TRBV11-2 and TRBJ1-4; a possible D gene is TRBD1 (5 bases). The CDR3 covers 16 residues. Trimming pared 5 bases from V and 3 bases from J, leaving 16 bases between. CDR1 SGHAT and CDR2 FQNNGV come from the germline V gene. The DNA for the CDR3 is TGTGCCAGCAGCCAGGGAACAATGCCTTCTAATGAAAAACTGTTTTTT. Its translation: CASSQGTMPSNEKLFF.

The J gene is TRBJ2-3, the V gene TRBV14; tentatively, D is TRBD2 (6 bases). V lost 1 base, J lost 5 bases, and 10 bases lay in between. The CDR3 is 14 residues long. Germline-derived CDR1 and CDR2 are SGHDN and FVKESK. CDR3 sequence reads: CASSQAGRRDTQYF. The CDR3 DNA follows: TGTGCCAGCAGCCAAGCCGGGAGAAGAGATACGCAGTATTTT.

This chain connects TRBV4-1 to TRBJ2-5, with 7 bases aligning to TRBD2. Losses at the gene ends were 0 bases for V and 2 bases for J; bases not matched to a gene: 3. The length of the CDR3 is 15 residues. Germline lookup yields CDR1 MGHRA and CDR2 YSYEKL. The CDR3 region is CASSQEPGLQETQYF. The CDR3 coding sequence is TGCGCCAGCAGCCAAGAACCGGGACTACAAGAGACCCAGTACTTC.